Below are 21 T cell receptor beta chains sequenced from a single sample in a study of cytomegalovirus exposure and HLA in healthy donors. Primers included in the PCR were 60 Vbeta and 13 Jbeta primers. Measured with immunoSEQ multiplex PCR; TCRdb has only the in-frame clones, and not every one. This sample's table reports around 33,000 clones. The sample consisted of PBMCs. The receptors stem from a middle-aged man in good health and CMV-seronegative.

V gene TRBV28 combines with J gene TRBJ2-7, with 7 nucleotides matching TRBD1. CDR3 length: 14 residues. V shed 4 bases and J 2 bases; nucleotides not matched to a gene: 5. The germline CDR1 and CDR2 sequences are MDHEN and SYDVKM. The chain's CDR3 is CASSSGGAAYEQYF. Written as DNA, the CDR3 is TGTGCCAGCAGTTCAGGGGGTGCAGCCTACGAGCAGTACTTC.

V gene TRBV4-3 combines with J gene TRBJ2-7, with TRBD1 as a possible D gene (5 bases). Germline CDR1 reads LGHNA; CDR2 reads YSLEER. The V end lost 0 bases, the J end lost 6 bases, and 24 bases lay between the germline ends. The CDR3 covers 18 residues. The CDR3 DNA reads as TGCGCCAGCAGCCAAGAAGTTGCCGCAGGGCCCTTACTTGTCGAGCAGTACTTC. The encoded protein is CASSQEVAAGPLLVEQYF.

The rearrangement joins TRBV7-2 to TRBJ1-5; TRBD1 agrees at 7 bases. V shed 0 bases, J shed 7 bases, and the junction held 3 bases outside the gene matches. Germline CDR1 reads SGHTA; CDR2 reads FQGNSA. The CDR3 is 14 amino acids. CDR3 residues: CASSLATGSQPQHF. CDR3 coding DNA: TGTGCCAGCAGCTTAGCGACAGGGTCACAGCCCCAGCATTTT. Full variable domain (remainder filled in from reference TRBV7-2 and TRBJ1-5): GAGVSQSPSNKVTEKGKDVELRCDPISGHTALYWYRQSLGQGLEFLIYFQGNSAPDKSGLPSDRFSAERTGGSVSTLTIQRTQQEDSAVYLCASSLATGSQPQHFGDGTRLSIL.

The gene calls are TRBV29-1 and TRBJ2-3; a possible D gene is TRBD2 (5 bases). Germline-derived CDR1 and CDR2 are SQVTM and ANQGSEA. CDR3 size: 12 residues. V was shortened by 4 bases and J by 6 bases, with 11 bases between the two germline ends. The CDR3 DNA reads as TGCAGCGTTGCCCCGGAGGCGGATACGCAGTATTTT. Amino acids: CSVAPEADTQYF.

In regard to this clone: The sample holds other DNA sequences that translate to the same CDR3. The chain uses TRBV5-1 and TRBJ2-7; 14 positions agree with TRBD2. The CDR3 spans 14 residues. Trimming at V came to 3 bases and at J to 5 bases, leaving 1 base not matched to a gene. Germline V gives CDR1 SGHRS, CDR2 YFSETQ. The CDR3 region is CASSSGLAGDEQYF. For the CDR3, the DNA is TGCGCCAGCAGCTCGGGACTAGCGGGAGACGAGCAGTACTTC.

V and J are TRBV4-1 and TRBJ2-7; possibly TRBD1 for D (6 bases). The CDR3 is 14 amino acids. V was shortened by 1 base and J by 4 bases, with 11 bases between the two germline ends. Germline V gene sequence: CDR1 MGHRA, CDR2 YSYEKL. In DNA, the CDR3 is TGCGCCAGCAGCCAAGGACAGGAAGGATACGAGCAGTACTTC. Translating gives CASSQGQEGYEQYF.

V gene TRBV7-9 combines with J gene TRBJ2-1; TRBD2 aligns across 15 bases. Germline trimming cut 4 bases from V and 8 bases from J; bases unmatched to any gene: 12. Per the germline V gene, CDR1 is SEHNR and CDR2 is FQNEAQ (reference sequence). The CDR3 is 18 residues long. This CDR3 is CASSWTSGRARILDEQFF. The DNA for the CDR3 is TGTGCCAGCAGCTGGACTAGCGGGAGGGCCAGGATCCTCGATGAGCAGTTCTTC.

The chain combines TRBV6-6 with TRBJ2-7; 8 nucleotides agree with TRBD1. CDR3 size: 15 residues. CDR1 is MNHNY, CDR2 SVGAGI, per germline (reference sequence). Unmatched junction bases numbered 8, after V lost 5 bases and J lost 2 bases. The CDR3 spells CASSRDGTGAYEQYF. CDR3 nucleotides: TGTGCCAGCAGTAGAGACGGGACAGGCGCCTACGAGCAGTACTTC.

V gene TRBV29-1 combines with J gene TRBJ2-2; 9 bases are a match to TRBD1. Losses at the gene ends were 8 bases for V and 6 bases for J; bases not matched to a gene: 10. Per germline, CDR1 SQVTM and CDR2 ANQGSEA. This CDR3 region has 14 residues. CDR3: CSSGQGPPAGELFF. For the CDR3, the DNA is TGCAGCTCTGGACAGGGGCCGCCCGCCGGGGAGCTGTTTTTT.

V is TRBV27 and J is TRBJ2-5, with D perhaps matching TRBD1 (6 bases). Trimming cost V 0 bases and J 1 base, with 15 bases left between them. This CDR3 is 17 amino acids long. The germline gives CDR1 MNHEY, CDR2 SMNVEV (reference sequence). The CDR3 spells CASSLSERVGGQETQYF. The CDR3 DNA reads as TGTGCCAGCAGTTTATCGGAGAGGGTAGGGGGCCAAGAGACCCAGTACTTC.

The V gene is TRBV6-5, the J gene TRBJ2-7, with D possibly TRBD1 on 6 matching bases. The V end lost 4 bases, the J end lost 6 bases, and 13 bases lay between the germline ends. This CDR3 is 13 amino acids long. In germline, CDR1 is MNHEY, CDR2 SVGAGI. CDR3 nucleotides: TGTGCCAGCAGTTGGGGGCGACGGTCCGAGCAGTACTTC. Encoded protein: CASSWGRRSEQYF.

The CDR3 DNA reads TGCAGCGTTGAGCCCTACCACAGAAACTATGGCTACACCTTC. It encodes CSVEPYHRNYGYTF. This sequence joins TRBV29-1 and TRBJ1-2; no clear D gene. The germline V and J ends were trimmed by 3 bases and 2 bases, with 13 bases remaining between them. The CDR3 has 14 amino acids. Germline CDR1 reads SQVTM; CDR2 reads ANQGSEA.

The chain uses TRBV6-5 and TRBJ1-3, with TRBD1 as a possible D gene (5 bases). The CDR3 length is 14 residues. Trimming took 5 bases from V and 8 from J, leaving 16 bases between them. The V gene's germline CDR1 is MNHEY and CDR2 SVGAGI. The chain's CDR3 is CASSQGRVPDTIYF. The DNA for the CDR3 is TGTGCCAGCAGTCAAGGCAGGGTCCCGGACACCATATATTTT.

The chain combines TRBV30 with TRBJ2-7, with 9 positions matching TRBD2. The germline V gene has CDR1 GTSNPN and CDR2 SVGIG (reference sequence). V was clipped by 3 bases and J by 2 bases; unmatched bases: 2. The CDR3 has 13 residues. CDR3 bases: TGTGCCTGGAGAAGACTAGCGGCCTACGAGCAGTACTTC. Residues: CAWRRLAAYEQYF.

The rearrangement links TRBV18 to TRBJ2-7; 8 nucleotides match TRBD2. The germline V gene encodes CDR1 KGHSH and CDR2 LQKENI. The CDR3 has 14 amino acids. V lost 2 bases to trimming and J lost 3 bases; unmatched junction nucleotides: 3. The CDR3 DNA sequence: TGTGCCAGCTCACCAGGGACTAGACACTACGAGCAGTACTTC. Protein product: CASSPGTRHYEQYF.

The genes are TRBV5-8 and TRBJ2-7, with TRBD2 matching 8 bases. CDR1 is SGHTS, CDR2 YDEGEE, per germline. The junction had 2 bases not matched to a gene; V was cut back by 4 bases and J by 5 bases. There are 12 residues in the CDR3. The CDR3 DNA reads TGTGCCAGCAGCCCGGGGGGGGACGAGCAGTACTTC. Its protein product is CASSPGGDEQYF.

The CDR3 loop reads CASSLVQNTYEQYF. In DNA, the CDR3 is TGTGCCAGCAGCTTGGTCCAGAACACCTACGAGCAGTACTTC. The V call is TRBV5-6, the J call TRBJ2-7; no clear D gene. The V end was cut by 0 bases, the J end by 2 bases, with 9 bases between. CDR3 length: 14 amino acids. Germline loops: CDR1 SGHDT, CDR2 YYEEEE.

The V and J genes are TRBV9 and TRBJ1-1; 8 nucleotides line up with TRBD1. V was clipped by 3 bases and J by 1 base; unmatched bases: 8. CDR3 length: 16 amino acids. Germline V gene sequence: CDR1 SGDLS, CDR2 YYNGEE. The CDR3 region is CASSATPGTGNTEAFF. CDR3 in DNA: TGTGCCAGCAGCGCCACGCCCGGGACAGGGAACACTGAAGCTTTCTTT.

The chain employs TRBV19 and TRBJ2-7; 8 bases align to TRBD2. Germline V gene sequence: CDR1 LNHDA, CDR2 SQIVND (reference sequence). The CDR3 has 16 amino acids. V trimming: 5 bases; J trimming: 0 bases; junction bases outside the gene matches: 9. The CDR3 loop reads CASSPGTRGTSYEQYF. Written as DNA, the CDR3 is TGTGCCAGTAGTCCCGGGACTAGAGGGACCTCCTACGAGCAGTACTTC.

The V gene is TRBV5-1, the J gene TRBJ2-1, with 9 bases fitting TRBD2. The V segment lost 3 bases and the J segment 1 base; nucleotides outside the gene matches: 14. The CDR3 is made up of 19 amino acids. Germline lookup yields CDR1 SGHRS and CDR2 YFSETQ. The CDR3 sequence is CASSWEGLALLESYNEQFF. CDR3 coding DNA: TGCGCCAGCAGCTGGGAGGGACTAGCCCTACTAGAGTCCTACAATGAGCAGTTCTTC.

This CDR3 reads CASSLTGIEQYF. The CDR3 coding sequence is TGTGCCAGCAGCCTAACAGGGATCGAGCAGTACTTC. The chain carries TRBV7-2 and TRBJ2-7, with D possibly TRBD1 on 6 matching bases. The CDR3 has 12 residues. The germline V and J ends were trimmed by 5 bases and 6 bases, with 11 bases remaining between them. CDR1 is SGHTA, CDR2 FQGNSA, per germline. Filled out from reference TRBV7-2 and TRBJ2-7, the complete variable domain reads GAGVSQSPSNKVTEKGKDVELRCDPISGHTALYWYRQSLGQGLEFLIYFQGNSAPDKSGLPSDRFSAERTGGSVSTLTIQRTQQEDSAVYLCASSLTGIEQYFGPGTRLTVT.